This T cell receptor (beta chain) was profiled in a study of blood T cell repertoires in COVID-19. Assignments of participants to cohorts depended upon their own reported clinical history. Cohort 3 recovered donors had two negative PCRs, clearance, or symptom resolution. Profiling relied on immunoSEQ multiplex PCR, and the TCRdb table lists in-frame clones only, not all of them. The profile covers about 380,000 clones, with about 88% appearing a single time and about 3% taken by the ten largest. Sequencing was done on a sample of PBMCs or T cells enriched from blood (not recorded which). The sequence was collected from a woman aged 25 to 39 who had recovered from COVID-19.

The CDR3 region is CASTVGQTNYGYTF. CDR3 bases: TGTGCCAGTACCGTCGGACAGACTAACTATGGCTACACCTTC. The V gene is TRBV19, the J gene TRBJ1-2, with D possibly being TRBD1 (6 bases). Trimming took 7 bases from V and 0 from J, leaving 12 bases between them. The germline V gene encodes CDR1 LNHDA and CDR2 SQIVND (reference sequence). CDR3 length: 14 residues.